The 14 T cell receptor beta chains below all came from one sample that was sequenced in a study of T cell repertoires in cytomegalovirus infection. TCRdb reprocessed the reads via MiXCR and lists one record per CDR3 protein. This table has fewer than 550,000 distinct CDR3 sequences, 11% appearing once. Material for sequencing was PBMCs. The receptor source for this set is a human donor in good health (CMV status not recorded). Some clones in this sample may be carry-over from other donors' samples.

The chain couples TRBV20-1 to TRBJ2-1, with 7 bases aligning to TRBD1. The CDR3 is 16 amino acids. V lost 6 bases, J lost 6 bases, and 17 bases stayed unmatched. Germline V lookup: CDR1 DFQATT, CDR2 SNEGSKA (reference sequence). CDR3 loop: CSARTGTVTNLNEQFF. CDR3 sequence (DNA): TGCAGTGCCCGGACCGGGACAGTCACGAACCTCAATGAGCAGTTCTTC.

For this clonotype: A junction end diverges from the germline sequence, so it may reflect a read error. The chain is built from TRBV7-2 and TRBJ2-7; D is unresolved. The germline V gene encodes CDR1 SGHTA and CDR2 FQGNSA. The CDR3 runs to 14 residues. The CDR3 region is CASSDRASRREQYF. For the CDR3, the DNA is TGTGCCAGCAGCGACCGGGCCTCCCGGCGTGAGCAGTATTTC.

Many counts were recorded for this clonotype. The chain joins TRBV6-5 to TRBJ2-5; tentative D call: TRBD2 (5 bases). Germline V lookup: CDR1 MNHEY, CDR2 SVGAGI. V shed 2 bases and J shed 2 bases, with 12 bases lying between them. This CDR3 has 15 amino acids. CDR3 nucleotide sequence: TGTGCCAGCAGTTACACCCTTCAGCGGCAAGAGACCCAGTACTTC. Its protein product is CASSYTLQRQETQYF.

The sample holds many counts of this clonotype. This chain links TRBV5-8 with TRBJ2-1; no definite D call. Germline V lookup: CDR1 SGHTS, CDR2 YDEGEE. Between the trimmed V and J ends, which lost 3 bases and 0 bases, there was a span of 13 bases. CDR3 length equals 16 residues. For the CDR3, the DNA is TGTGCCAGCAGCTGGCTACGTGTGAGCTCCTACAATGAGCAGTTCTTC. It specifies CASSWLRVSSYNEQFF. The full variable domain, its missing parts supplied by reference TRBV5-8 and TRBJ2-1, is EAGVTQSPTHLIKTRGQQATLRCSPISGHTSVYWYQQALGLGLQFLLWYDEGEERNRGNFPPRFSGRQFPNYSSELNVNALELEDSALYLCASSWLRVSSYNEQFFGPGTRLTVL.

The genes are TRBV19 and TRBJ2-2; the D is unclear. The CDR3 has 12 residues. The germline V gene has CDR1 LNHDA and CDR2 SQIVND (reference sequence). V lost 5 bases and J 6 bases, leaving 7 bases between the germline ends. The chain's CDR3 is CASSFDSGELFF. Here the CDR3 DNA reads TGTGCCAGTAGTTTTGATTCCGGGGAGCTGTTTTTT.

The J gene is TRBJ2-7, the V gene TRBV24-1; no firm D call. This CDR3 is 11 amino acids long. The germline V gene encodes CDR1 KGHDR and CDR2 SFDVKD. V was cut by 0 bases and J by 6 bases, with 2 bases left in between. The CDR3 is CATSDLGEQYF. In DNA, the CDR3 is TGTGCCACCAGTGATTTGGGCGAGCAGTACTTC.

The rearrangement joins TRBV27 to TRBJ1-2; 10 bases fit TRBD1. There are 17 residues in the CDR3. Germline CDR1 reads MNHEY; CDR2 reads SMNVEV (reference sequence). V was clipped by 6 bases and J by 6 bases; unmatched bases: 16. The CDR3: CASSPGTGVPGTNGYTF. CDR3 coding DNA: TGTGCCAGCAGCCCGGGGACAGGGGTTCCTGGAACCAATGGCTACACCTTC.

There are a few counts of this clonotype. This rearrangement joins TRBV20-1 to TRBJ2-1; TRBD2 aligns across 11 bases. Germline CDR1 reads DFQATT; CDR2 reads SNEGSKA (reference sequence). Trimming took 5 bases from V and 3 from J; bases not matched to a gene: 6. The CDR3 has 15 amino acids. CDR3 DNA sequence: TGCAGTGCTTCCCGACTAGCGGGATACTACAATGAGCAGTTCTTC. Translated: CSASRLAGYYNEQFF.

This clonotype was seen a few times. In DNA, the CDR3 is TGCGCCAGCAGCCAAGCCGCTTTTTTGGACAGAGGAAACACCATATATTTT. The encoded protein is CASSQAAFLDRGNTIYF. The chain joins TRBV4-1 to TRBJ1-3; a weak D match, TRBD1 (6 bases). V was pared by 1 base and J by 4 bases, with 17 bases between. CDR1 MGHRA and CDR2 YSYEKL come from the germline V gene. The CDR3 loop spans 17 amino acids.

This clonotype was detected ten times or more. CDR3 protein: CASSLTGASGGARSSNEQFF. Here the CDR3 DNA reads TGTGCCAGCAGCTTAACTGGCGCTAGCGGGGGGGCCAGATCAAGCAATGAGCAGTTCTTC. The rearrangement links TRBV7-3 to TRBJ2-1; TRBD2 matches 12 bases. The length of the CDR3 is 20 residues. The trim removed 0 bases at V and 6 bases at J, leaving 15 bases unmatched. CDR1 is SGHTA, CDR2 FQGTGA, per germline.

This clonotype has just a few counts. The J gene is TRBJ2-7, the V gene TRBV20-1, with 8 bases that match TRBD2. From germline, CDR1 is DFQATT and CDR2 SNEGSKA (reference sequence). The CDR3 sequence is 15 residues long. Trimming cost V 0 bases and J 2 bases; bases outside gene matches: 6. The DNA for the CDR3 is TGCAGTGCTAGAGATTCCGGGGGGGCTCCCTACGAGCAGTACTTC. The encoded protein is CSARDSGGAPYEQYF.

This clonotype was seen a single time. The chain is built from TRBV5-4 and TRBJ2-5, with a tentative D call TRBD1 (6 bases). V was clipped by 3 bases and J by 2 bases, with 14 bases between them. CDR1 is SGHNT, CDR2 YYREEE, per germline (reference sequence). This CDR3 has 15 amino acids. Here the CDR3 DNA reads TGTGCCAGCAGCTCCCCCGGACAGAAGCAAGAGACCCAGTACTTC. Residues: CASSSPGQKQETQYF.

By its share, this clonotype is medium-sized. The V gene is TRBV5-1, the J gene TRBJ2-1; no reliable D call. CDR3 size: 12 residues. Deletions cut 1 base from V and 9 bases from J, with 8 bases between. Germline V gene sequence: CDR1 SGHRS, CDR2 YFSETQ. In nucleotides, the CDR3 is TGCGCCAGCAGCTTGATTCCTGGTGAGCAGTTCTTC. This sequence encodes CASSLIPGEQFF.

This clonotype was observed at least ten times. The chain carries TRBV12-3 or TRBV12-4 and TRBJ1-4; 9 nucleotides line up with TRBD1. The CDR3 totals 15 residues. V was pared by 2 bases and J by 6 bases, with 4 bases of the junction left unmatched. The CDR3 loop reads CASSLRDRVHEKLFF. In nucleotides, the CDR3 is TGTGCCAGCAGTTTAAGGGACAGGGTGCATGAAAAACTGTTTTTT.